This paragraph reports one TCR beta chain. What it recognizes is unknown. This sample was included in a study of neoadjuvant anti-PD-1 for oral cavity cancer. General observations from the study: Post-nivolumab, blood T cell clonality was significantly elevated in non-responders.

Data came from immunoSEQ multiplex PCR; TCRdb stores just in-frame clones and leaves some out. Among 30,000 to 35,000 clones listed, approximately 90% were seen once. This TCR was sampled from a person aged 40-85 years with oral cavity squamous cell carcinoma. The source was PBMCs, collected before nivolumab (anti-PD-1) treatment.

CDR3 in DNA: TGTGCCAGCAGCTCGGGGCGGTCGAGTGAAAAACTGTTTTTT. It is translated as CASSSGRSSEKLFF. This sequence joins TRBV7-2 and TRBJ1-4; possible D gene TRBD1, 5 bases. V lost 4 bases and J 7 bases, leaving 13 bases between the germline ends. CDR1 SGHTA and CDR2 FQGNSA come from the germline V gene. CDR3 length equals 14 residues.